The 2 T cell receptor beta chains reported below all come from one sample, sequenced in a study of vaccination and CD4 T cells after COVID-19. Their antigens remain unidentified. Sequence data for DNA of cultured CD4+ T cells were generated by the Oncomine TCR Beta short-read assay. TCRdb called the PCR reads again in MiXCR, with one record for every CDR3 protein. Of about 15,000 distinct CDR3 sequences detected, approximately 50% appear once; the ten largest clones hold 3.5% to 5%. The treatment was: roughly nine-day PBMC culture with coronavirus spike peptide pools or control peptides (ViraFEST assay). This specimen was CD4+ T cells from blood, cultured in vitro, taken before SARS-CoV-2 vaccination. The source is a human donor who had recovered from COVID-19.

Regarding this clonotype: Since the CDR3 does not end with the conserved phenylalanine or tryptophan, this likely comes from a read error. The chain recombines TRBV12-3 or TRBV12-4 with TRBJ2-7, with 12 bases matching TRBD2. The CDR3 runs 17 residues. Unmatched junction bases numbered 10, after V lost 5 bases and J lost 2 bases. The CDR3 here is CASSPYRLAGAPYEQYL. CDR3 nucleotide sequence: TGTGCCAGCAGTCCTTACCGACTAGCGGGAGCTCCCTACGAGCAGTACCTC.

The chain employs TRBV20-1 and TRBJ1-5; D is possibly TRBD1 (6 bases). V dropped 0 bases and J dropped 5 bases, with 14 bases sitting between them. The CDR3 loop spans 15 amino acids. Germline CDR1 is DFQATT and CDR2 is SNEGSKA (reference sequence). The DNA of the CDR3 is TGCAGTGCTAGAGAGACCCAGGGGCCTGATCAGCCCCAGCATTTT. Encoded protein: CSARETQGPDQPQHF.